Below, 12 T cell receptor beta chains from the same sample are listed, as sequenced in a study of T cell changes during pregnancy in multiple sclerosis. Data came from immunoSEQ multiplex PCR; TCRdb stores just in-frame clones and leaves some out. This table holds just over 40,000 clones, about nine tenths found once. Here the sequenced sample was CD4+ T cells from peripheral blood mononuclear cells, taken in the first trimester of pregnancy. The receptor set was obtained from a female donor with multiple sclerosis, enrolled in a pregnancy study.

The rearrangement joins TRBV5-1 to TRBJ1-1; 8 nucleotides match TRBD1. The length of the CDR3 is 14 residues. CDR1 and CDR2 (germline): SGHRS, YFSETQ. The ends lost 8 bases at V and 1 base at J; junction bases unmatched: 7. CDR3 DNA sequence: TGCGCCAGTGACAGGGGAGCAGGGAACACTGAAGCTTTCTTT. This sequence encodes CASDRGAGNTEAFF. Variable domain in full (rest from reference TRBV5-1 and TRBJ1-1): KAGVTQTPRYLIKTRGQQVTLSCSPISGHRSVSWYQQTPGQGLQFLFEYFSETQRNKGNFPGRFSGRQFSNSRSEMNVSTLELGDSALYLCASDRGAGNTEAFFGQGTRLTVV.

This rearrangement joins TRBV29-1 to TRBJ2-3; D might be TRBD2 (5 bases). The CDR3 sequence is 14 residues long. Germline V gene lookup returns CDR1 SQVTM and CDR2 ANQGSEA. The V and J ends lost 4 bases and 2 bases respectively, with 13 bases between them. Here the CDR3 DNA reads TGCAGCGTTGGTGGGCCGGGATACACAGATACGCAGTATTTT. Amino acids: CSVGGPGYTDTQYF.

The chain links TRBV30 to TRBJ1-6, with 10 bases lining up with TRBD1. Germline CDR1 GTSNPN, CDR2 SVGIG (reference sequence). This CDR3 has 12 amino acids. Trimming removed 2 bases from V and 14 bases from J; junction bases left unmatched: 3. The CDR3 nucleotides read TGTGCCTGGAGTTGGACAGGGGGATCCCTCCACTTT. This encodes CAWSWTGGSLHF.

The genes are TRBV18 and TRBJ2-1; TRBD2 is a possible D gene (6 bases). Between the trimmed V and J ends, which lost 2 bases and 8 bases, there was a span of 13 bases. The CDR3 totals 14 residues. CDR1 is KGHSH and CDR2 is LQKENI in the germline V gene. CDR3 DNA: TGTGCCAGCTCACCAGACTTGGCGGGATATGAGCAGTTCTTC. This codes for CASSPDLAGYEQFF.

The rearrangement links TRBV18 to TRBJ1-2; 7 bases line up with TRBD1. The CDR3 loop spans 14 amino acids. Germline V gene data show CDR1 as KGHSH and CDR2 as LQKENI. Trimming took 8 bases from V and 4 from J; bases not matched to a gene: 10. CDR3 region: CASRQGGTVYGYTF. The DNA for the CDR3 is TGTGCCAGCCGCCAGGGGGGAACGGTCTATGGCTACACCTTC.

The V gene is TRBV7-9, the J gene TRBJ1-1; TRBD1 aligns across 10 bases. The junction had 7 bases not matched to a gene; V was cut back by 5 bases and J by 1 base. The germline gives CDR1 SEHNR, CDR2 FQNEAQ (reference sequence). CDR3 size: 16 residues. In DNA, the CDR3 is TGTGCCAGCAGCCGGGACAGGGGTGGCACGAACACTGAAGCTTTCTTT. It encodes CASSRDRGGTNTEAFF. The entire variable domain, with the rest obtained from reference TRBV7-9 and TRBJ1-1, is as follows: DTGVSQNPRHKITKRGQNVTFRCDPISEHNRLYWYRQTLGQGPEFLTYFQNEAQLEKSRLLSDRFSAERPKGSFSTLEIQRTEQGDSAMYLCASSRDRGGTNTEAFFGQGTRLTVV.

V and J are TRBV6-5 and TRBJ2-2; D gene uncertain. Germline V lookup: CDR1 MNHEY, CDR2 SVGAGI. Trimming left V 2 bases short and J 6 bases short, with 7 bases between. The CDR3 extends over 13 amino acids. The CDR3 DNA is TGTGCCAGCAGTTACCTATTGGCCGGGGAGCTGTTTTTT. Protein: CASSYLLAGELFF.

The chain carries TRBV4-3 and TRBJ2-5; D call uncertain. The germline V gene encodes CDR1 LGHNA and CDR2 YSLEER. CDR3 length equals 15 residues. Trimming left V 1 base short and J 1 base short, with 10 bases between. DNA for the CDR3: TGCGCCAGCAGCCAAGGTTTTTTAGTCCAAGAGACCCAGTACTTC. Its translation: CASSQGFLVQETQYF.

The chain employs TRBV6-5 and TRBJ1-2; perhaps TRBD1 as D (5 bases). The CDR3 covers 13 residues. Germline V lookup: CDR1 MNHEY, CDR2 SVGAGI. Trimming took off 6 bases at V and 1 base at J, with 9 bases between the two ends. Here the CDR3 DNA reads TGTGCCAGCAGATTAGACAGTAACTATGGCTACACCTTC. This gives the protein CASRLDSNYGYTF.

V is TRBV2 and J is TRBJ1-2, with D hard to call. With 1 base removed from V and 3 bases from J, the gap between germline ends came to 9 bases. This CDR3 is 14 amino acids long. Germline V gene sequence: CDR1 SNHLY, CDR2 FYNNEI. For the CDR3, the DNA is TGTGCCAGCAGTGAAGGTGCGGGCGACTATGGCTACACCTTC. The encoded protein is CASSEGAGDYGYTF. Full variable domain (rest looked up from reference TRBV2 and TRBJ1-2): EPEVTQTPSHQVTQMGQEVILRCVPISNHLYFYWYRQILGQKVEFLVSFYNNEISEKSEIFDDQFSVERPDGSNFTLKIRSTKLEDSAMYFCASSEGAGDYGYTFGSGTRLTVV.

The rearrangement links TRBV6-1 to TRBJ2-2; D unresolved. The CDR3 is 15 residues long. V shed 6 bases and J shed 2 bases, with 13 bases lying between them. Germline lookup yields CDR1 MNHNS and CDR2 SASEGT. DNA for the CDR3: TGTGCCAGCAGCCCCCAAGTCAGTAACACCGGGGAGCTGTTTTTT. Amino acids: CASSPQVSNTGELFF.

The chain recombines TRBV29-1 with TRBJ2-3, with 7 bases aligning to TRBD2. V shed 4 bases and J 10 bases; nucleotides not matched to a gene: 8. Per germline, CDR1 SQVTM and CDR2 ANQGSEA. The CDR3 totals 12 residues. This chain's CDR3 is CSVARPGGSQYF. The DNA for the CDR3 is TGCAGCGTTGCCCGACCGGGGGGTTCGCAGTATTTT.